What follows are 24 T cell receptor beta chains derived from one specimen sequenced in a study of blood T cell repertoires in COVID-19. The method was immunoSEQ multiplex PCR; TCRdb's version includes in-frame clones alone and lacks a portion of them. Among 35,000 to 50,000 clones listed, around 80% were seen once. Sequenced material: peripheral blood. The receptors derive from a woman between 55 and 75 years old with acute or convalescent COVID-19.

Here the CDR3 reads CASSSYWAGNEKLFF. DNA for the CDR3: TGTGCCAGCAGTTCCTACTGGGCCGGAAATGAAAAACTGTTTTTT. This chain joins TRBV6-2 or TRBV6-3 and TRBJ1-4; D is unresolved. Germline V gene data show CDR1 as MNHEY and CDR2 as SVGEGT. CDR3 length: 15 amino acids. V gave up 4 bases and J gave up 5 bases, with 14 bases separating them.

This clone was detected a few times. This sequence joins TRBV12-3 or TRBV12-4 and TRBJ2-7, with 9 bases matching TRBD1. The ends lost 7 bases at V and 7 bases at J; junction bases unmatched: 8. The CDR3 runs to 13 residues. CDR3 coding DNA: TGTGCCAGCACCAGGACAGGGGAAGAGGAGCAGTACTTC. Translating it yields CASTRTGEEEQYF.

This clone was counted once. The V call is TRBV2, the J call TRBJ2-2, with TRBD2 matching over 10 bases. V trimming: 6 bases; J trimming: 5 bases; junction bases outside the gene matches: 9. Germline V CDR1 and CDR2: SNHLY, FYNNEI. The CDR3 sequence is 16 residues long. This CDR3 is CASSFLAGVSTGELFF. DNA of the CDR3: TGTGCCAGCAGCTTTCTAGCGGGGGTTAGTACCGGGGAGCTGTTTTTT.

The rearrangement joins TRBV29-1 to TRBJ2-3; possibly TRBD1 for D (6 bases). From germline, CDR1 is SQVTM and CDR2 ANQGSEA. The CDR3 is 12 residues long. Trimming removed 7 bases from V and 4 bases from J, with 12 bases in between. CDR3 coding DNA: TGCAGCGGGGTCCCAGGGGCAGATACGCAGTATTTT. Translated, it gives CSGVPGADTQYF.

The genes are TRBV11-2 and TRBJ2-7; D is unclear. Germline V lookup: CDR1 SGHAT, CDR2 FQNNGV. The CDR3 totals 12 residues. Deletions cut 5 bases from V and 0 bases from J, with 5 bases between. In nucleotides, the CDR3 is TGTGCCAGCAGCCTGAGCTCCTACGAGCAGTACTTC. It is translated as CASSLSSYEQYF.

The table lists this clone with a count of one. The genes are TRBV4-3 and TRBJ2-6; D unclear. CDR3 size: 16 residues. Per the germline V gene, CDR1 is LGHNA and CDR2 is YSLEER. V lost 0 bases and J lost 0, with 6 bases in between. DNA for the CDR3: TGCGCCAGCAGCCAAGAGGCAATCTCTGGGGCCAACGTCCTGACTTTC. Its protein product is CASSQEAISGANVLTF.

This rearrangement joins TRBV5-4 to TRBJ2-7; tentatively, D is TRBD2 (6 bases). CDR3 size: 13 residues. Trimming left V 5 bases short and J 0 bases short, with 9 bases between. CDR1 and CDR2 from the germline V gene are SGHNT and YYREEE (reference sequence). This CDR3 is CASSGGDSYEQYF. The CDR3 coding sequence is TGTGCCAGCAGTGGCGGGGACTCCTACGAGCAGTACTTC. Full variable domain (remainder filled in from reference TRBV5-4 and TRBJ2-7): ETGVTQSPTHLIKTRGQQVTLRCSSQSGHNTVSWYQQALGQGPQFIFQYYREEENGRGNFPPRFSGLQFPNYSSELNVNALELDDSALYLCASSGGDSYEQYFGPGTRLTVT.

The rearrangement uses TRBV30 and TRBJ1-3; D might be TRBD1 (6 bases). V was cut by 0 bases and J by 2 bases, with 11 bases left in between. This CDR3 spans 15 amino acids. In germline, CDR1 is GTSNPN, CDR2 SVGIG (reference sequence). CDR3 region: CAWSVRSGAGNTIYF. CDR3 DNA sequence: TGTGCCTGGAGTGTACGGTCAGGGGCTGGAAACACCATATATTTT. Full variable domain (outside the CDR3, taken from reference TRBV30 and TRBJ1-3): SQTIHQWPATLVQPVGSPLSLECTVEGTSNPNLYWYRQAAGRGLQLLFYSVGIGQISSEVPQNLSASRPQDRQFILSSKKLLLSDSGFYLCAWSVRSGAGNTIYFGEGSWLTVV.

The genes are TRBV19 and TRBJ2-3; 13 bases line up with TRBD2. V was pared by 6 bases and J by 2 bases, with 14 bases of the junction left unmatched. The CDR3 has 19 amino acids. Germline values: CDR1 LNHDA, CDR2 SQIVND (reference sequence). As DNA, the CDR3 is TGTGCCAGTAGCCCACGGCGGTCACTAGCGGGGGGGACCACAGATACGCAGTATTTT. It specifies CASSPRRSLAGGTTDTQYF.

This clone appeared once. The genes are TRBV24-1 and TRBJ2-1; TRBD2 aligns across 12 bases. Germline V CDR1 and CDR2: KGHDR, SFDVKD. The V and J ends lost 5 bases and 7 bases, in that order; junction bases with no gene match: 8. This CDR3 has 16 residues. The CDR3: CATSGTTSGGSNEQFF. The CDR3 nucleotides are TGTGCCACCAGTGGTACGACTAGCGGGGGATCGAATGAGCAGTTCTTC.

The J gene is TRBJ2-6, the V gene TRBV18, with 7 bases that match TRBD1. This CDR3 contains 15 residues. Germline V lookup: CDR1 KGHSH, CDR2 LQKENI. Losses at the gene ends were 3 bases for V and 2 bases for J; bases not matched to a gene: 1. The CDR3 region is CASSPQGAGANVLTF. The CDR3 DNA reads TGTGCCAGCTCACCGCAGGGGGCTGGGGCCAACGTCCTGACTTTC.

The chain is built from TRBV7-2 and TRBJ2-3; TRBD2 agrees at 7 bases. Germline assignment: CDR1 SGHTA and CDR2 FQGNSA. The CDR3 covers 17 residues. V dropped 1 base and J dropped 8; count of bases not matched to a gene: 15. The CDR3 bases are TGTGCCAGCAGCTTAGAGGGAGGGCTAAGCGGTGGAGTTACGCAGTATTTT. Amino acid sequence: CASSLEGGLSGGVTQYF.

This chain links TRBV6-5 with TRBJ1-3; D may be TRBD1 (6 bases). Germline-derived CDR1 and CDR2 are MNHEY and SVGAGI. The CDR3 is 14 amino acids. V gave up 6 bases and J gave up 4 bases, with 13 bases separating them. In nucleotides, the CDR3 is TGTGCCAGCAGCTCACAGGGAAGCGGAAACACCATATATTTT. This encodes CASSSQGSGNTIYF.

The chain carries TRBV6-6 and TRBJ2-4; 11 nucleotides line up with TRBD1. Germline V gene sequence: CDR1 MNHNY, CDR2 SVGAGI (reference sequence). This CDR3 spans 14 amino acids. Trimming removed 5 bases from V and 5 bases from J; junction bases left unmatched: 2. The CDR3 DNA reads TGTGCCAGCAGTCGGGACAGGGGGGAAAACATTCAGTACTTC. It specifies CASSRDRGENIQYF.

The chain combines TRBV24-1 with TRBJ1-5; 7 nucleotides align to TRBD1. CDR1 and CDR2 (germline): KGHDR, SFDVKD. Trimming at V came to 2 bases and at J to 4 bases, leaving 4 bases not matched to a gene. CDR3 size: 15 residues. This CDR3 is CATSDSRQGNQPQHF. The CDR3 DNA reads as TGTGCCACCAGTGATTCCCGACAGGGTAATCAGCCCCAGCATTTT.

V usage is TRBV5-1 and J usage is TRBJ1-3; D not resolved. With 0 bases removed from V and 4 bases from J, the gap between germline ends came to 5 bases. CDR1 and CDR2 (germline): SGHRS, YFSETQ. This CDR3 region has 13 residues. CDR3 bases: TGCGCCAGCAGCTTGGATCAGGGAAACACCATATATTTT. Its protein is CASSLDQGNTIYF.

This chain links TRBV18 with TRBJ2-1; D is unresolved. V lost 6 bases to trimming and J lost 5 bases, with 11 bases between them. CDR3 length equals 13 residues. Germline assignment: CDR1 KGHSH and CDR2 LQKENI. The CDR3 DNA sequence: TGTGCCAGCTCCCTAGAGCCTGACAATGAGCAGTTCTTC. Translated: CASSLEPDNEQFF.

V usage is TRBV27 and J usage is TRBJ2-7; weak D call: TRBD2 (6 bases). Germline CDR1 reads MNHEY; CDR2 reads SMNVEV (reference sequence). The V and J ends lost 4 bases and 0 bases respectively, with 10 bases between them. The CDR3 has 14 residues. For the CDR3, the DNA is TGTGCCAGCAGTTCCCTGGAGGGCTCCTACGAGCAGTACTTC. Translating it yields CASSSLEGSYEQYF.

Concerning this clone: Without the conserved terminal phenylalanine or tryptophan, this CDR3 likely stems from a read error. No DNA is shown, since the ends of the CDR3 on it are uncertain; the CDR3 is the one TCRdb lists. The chain employs TRBV11-3 and TRBJ2-7; TRBD1 is taken as the D call from the table, unchecked against the DNA. From germline, CDR1 is SGHNT and CDR2 YENEEA. The CDR3 has 8 residues if both end residues are counted. The CDR3 spells CASSLPGP.

CDR3 region: CAISVAGGGRGEAFF. CDR3 bases: TGTGCCATCAGTGTTGCGGGGGGCGGGAGAGGTGAAGCTTTCTTT. The chain combines TRBV10-3 with TRBJ1-1; TRBD1 might be the D (6 bases). The CDR3 runs 15 residues. Germline V gives CDR1 ENHRY, CDR2 SYGVKD. The ends were cut back, 4 bases at V and 7 bases at J, with 19 bases in the middle.

The chain employs TRBV20-1 and TRBJ2-2; D is perhaps TRBD1 (6 bases). Germline lookup yields CDR1 DFQATT and CDR2 SNEGSKA (reference sequence). V was trimmed by 3 bases and J by 4 bases, leaving 15 bases between them. The CDR3 extends over 15 amino acids. The CDR3 sequence: CSASVRTASTGELFF. The DNA for the CDR3 is TGCAGTGCTAGTGTGAGGACAGCGAGCACCGGGGAGCTGTTTTTT.

V and J are TRBV12-3 or TRBV12-4 and TRBJ2-3; 8 nucleotides align to TRBD2. CDR3 size: 11 residues. In DNA form, the CDR3 reads TGTGTTAGCGGGGTTACAGATACGCAGTATTTT. Translating gives CVSGVTDTQYF.

This clone was detected only a few times. This chain joins TRBV6-6 and TRBJ1-4; TRBD1 matches 10 bases. This CDR3 is 15 amino acids long. CDR1 and CDR2 from the germline V gene are MNHNY and SVGAGI (reference sequence). V trimming: 4 bases; J trimming: 8 bases; junction bases outside the gene matches: 7. The CDR3 is CASSSDRGPGEKLFF. The CDR3 nucleotides are TGTGCCAGCAGTTCCGACAGGGGGCCAGGGGAAAAACTGTTTTTT.

The chain couples TRBV6-5 to TRBJ2-7; D is possibly TRBD1 (5 bases). The V gene lost 7 bases and the J gene lost 6 bases, with 19 bases spanning the gap. The CDR3 length is 14 residues. The germline CDR1 and CDR2 sequences are MNHEY and SVGAGI. CDR3 coding DNA: TGTGCCAGCACCTTAGGGCAGGGCAAAAGCGAGCAGTACTTC. Protein: CASTLGQGKSEQYF.